Following are 17 T cell receptor beta chains from one sample sequenced in a study of T cells after yellow fever vaccination (dated by TCRdb to between 2018 and 2021). Library preparation was by 5' RACE. The sample was run on an Illumina NovaSeq 6000. Clones were called with MiXCR by TCRdb after fastp trimmed the public reads at Q25, and only in-frame beta chains were retained. For every CDR3 protein sequence, its rows merge into one entry that carries the most common genes and DNA. This sample comprises a few hundred thousand distinct CDR3 sequences, over 3.5% of them detected only once. Approximately 23% of the sample rests with the top ten. The meaning of the sample's treatment or condition label: live attenuated yellow fever vaccine strain. Sequencing used PBMCs, obtained 5 days after the yellow fever booster vaccination. These receptors were collected from a man between 18 and 35 years old who received the YFV17D yellow fever vaccine.

This clonotype was seen a handful of times. The chain is built from TRBV7-9 and TRBJ2-5; D remains unclear. There are 13 residues in the CDR3. The V gene's germline CDR1 is SEHNR and CDR2 FQNEAQ (reference sequence). The V gene lost 1 base and the J gene lost 5 bases, with 8 bases spanning the gap. The CDR3 DNA is TGTGCCAGCAGCTTAGGGATAACGGAGACCCAGTACTTC. It specifies CASSLGITETQYF.

This rearrangement joins TRBV3-1 to TRBJ2-5; 8 bases are a match to TRBD2. This CDR3 is 16 amino acids long. CDR1 and CDR2 (germline): LGHDT, YNNKEL (reference sequence). V lost 4 bases and J lost 0; bases outside the gene matches: 7. The CDR3 spells CASSLARAGDQETQYF. The CDR3 nucleotides are TGTGCCAGCAGCCTGGCAAGAGCGGGGGACCAAGAGACCCAGTACTTC.

A few counts support this clonotype. The chain uses TRBV20-1 and TRBJ1-1, with D hard to call. Between the trimmed V and J ends, which lost 0 bases and 1 base, there was a span of 12 bases. Per germline, CDR1 DFQATT and CDR2 SNEGSKA (reference sequence). This CDR3 is built from 15 residues. For the CDR3, the DNA is TGCAGTGCTAGAGATCCCCAGGTTACGAACACTGAAGCTTTCTTT. Translation gives CSARDPQVTNTEAFF.

Only a few counts were recorded for this clonotype. The CDR3 DNA sequence: TGTGCCAGCTCACCACCTGACAGGGTAAGGACTGAAGCTTTCTTT. Amino acid sequence: CASSPPDRVRTEAFF. The genes are TRBV18 and TRBJ1-1, with 7 bases matching TRBD1. This CDR3 contains 15 residues. Trimming at V came to 0 bases and at J to 5 bases, leaving 6 bases not matched to a gene. CDR1 KGHSH and CDR2 LQKENI come from the germline V gene.

In its sample, this clonotype was seen a few times. The chain recombines TRBV27 with TRBJ2-2; D unclear. Between the trimmed V and J ends, which lost 1 base and 7 bases, there was a span of 4 bases. The germline V gene encodes CDR1 MNHEY and CDR2 SMNVEV (reference sequence). This CDR3 is 12 amino acids long. CDR3 nucleotides: TGTGCCAGCAGTTTATACGGCGGGGAGCTGTTTTTT. This translates into CASSLYGGELFF.

This rearrangement joins TRBV5-4 to TRBJ1-2; the D is unclear. The V end was cut by 3 bases, the J end by 0 bases, with 9 bases between. This CDR3 spans 14 amino acids. Germline V gene data show CDR1 as SGHNT and CDR2 as YYREEE (reference sequence). This CDR3 is CASSSFGANYGYTF. CDR3 nucleotides: TGTGCCAGCAGCTCATTCGGGGCTAACTATGGCTACACCTTC.

This clonotype appeared many times. CDR3 sequence: CASSYLPARVLHEQYF. For the CDR3, the DNA is TGTGCCAGCAGTTACCTTCCGGCCAGGGTCCTACACGAGCAGTACTTC. This rearrangement joins TRBV6-2 or TRBV6-3 to TRBJ2-7; possible D gene TRBD1, 5 bases. V was pared by 2 bases and J by 5 bases, with 19 bases between. This CDR3 is built from 16 residues. The germline gives CDR1 MNHEY, CDR2 SVGEGT.

This clonotype was found a few times. The chain recombines TRBV5-4 with TRBJ2-3; D may correspond to TRBD1 or TRBD2 (6 bases each). Germline CDR1 reads SGHNT; CDR2 reads YYREEE (reference sequence). The CDR3 is made up of 17 amino acids. V lost 4 bases to trimming and J lost 2 bases, with 20 bases between them. CDR3 sequence reads: CASSRTGRGAITDTQYF. The CDR3 bases are TGTGCCAGCAGCAGAACTGGTAGGGGGGCTATCACAGATACGCAGTATTTT.

The sample holds a few counts of this clonotype. The chain joins TRBV5-1 to TRBJ2-3; a weak D match, TRBD1 (6 bases). V lost 6 bases to trimming and J lost 6 bases, with 17 bases between them. Germline V lookup: CDR1 SGHRS, CDR2 YFSETQ. CDR3 length: 14 amino acids. Here the CDR3 DNA reads TGCGCCAGCATAAGGGACGCGCAGGGGGATACGCAGTATTTT. Protein product: CASIRDAQGDTQYF.

This sequence joins TRBV18 and TRBJ2-3; possible D gene TRBD2, 5 bases. The V gene's germline CDR1 is KGHSH and CDR2 LQKENI. V dropped 3 bases and J dropped 4 bases, with 11 bases sitting between them. The CDR3 is 14 amino acids. CDR3 DNA: TGTGCCAGCTCACCCACTAGAGAGGCAGATACGCAGTATTTT. Translating gives CASSPTREADTQYF.

This clonotype was seen more than once but under ten times. This chain joins TRBV7-9 and TRBJ2-5; 7 bases are a match to TRBD1. Germline V gene data show CDR1 as SEHNR and CDR2 as FQNEAQ (reference sequence). J gave up 5 bases and V 4 bases, and 7 bases lay outside the gene matches. The CDR3 sequence is 14 residues long. In DNA form, the CDR3 reads TGTGCCAGCAGCTCCAGGGACAGAGGCGAGACCCAGTACTTC. Amino acid sequence: CASSSRDRGETQYF.

This clonotype has ten or more counts. J is TRBJ1-2 and V is TRBV20-1; 9 nucleotides agree with TRBD1. Trimming cost V 3 bases and J 7 bases; bases outside gene matches: 3. The V gene's germline CDR1 is DFQATT and CDR2 SNEGSKA (reference sequence). The CDR3 extends over 12 amino acids. CDR3 bases: TGCAGTGCTAGTCGGGACAGGGCTGGCTACACCTTC. This encodes CSASRDRAGYTF.

This chain uses TRBV3-1 with TRBJ1-1; the D gene is possibly TRBD1 (5 bases). Germline values: CDR1 LGHDT, CDR2 YNNKEL (reference sequence). V was shortened by 4 bases and J by 3 bases, with 12 bases between the two germline ends. CDR3 size: 14 residues. The CDR3 protein is CASSPGLGDTEAFF. CDR3 in DNA: TGTGCCAGCAGCCCAGGACTGGGGGACACTGAAGCTTTCTTT.

Ten or more counts support this clonotype. This chain joins TRBV20-1 and TRBJ1-5; perhaps TRBD1 as D (5 bases). V was pared by 4 bases and J by 2 bases, with 9 bases between. Germline values: CDR1 DFQATT, CDR2 SNEGSKA (reference sequence). The CDR3 is 13 residues long. The CDR3 spells CSAIVGGNQPQHF. In nucleotides, the CDR3 is TGCAGTGCTATCGTAGGGGGCAATCAGCCCCAGCATTTT.

The CDR3 coding sequence is TGTGCCAGCAGCGACAGGGGGCAACACGACGAGCAGTACTTC. This encodes CASSDRGQHDEQYF. The chain employs TRBV27 and TRBJ2-7; 10 bases are shared with TRBD1. From germline, CDR1 is MNHEY and CDR2 SMNVEV (reference sequence). CDR3 length: 14 residues. V dropped 6 bases and J dropped 5; count of bases not matched to a gene: 7.

This clonotype was recorded a few times. The gene calls are TRBV4-1 and TRBJ2-3; a weak D match, TRBD2 (5 bases). V was clipped by 2 bases and J by 6 bases, with 12 bases between them. CDR1 and CDR2 from the germline V gene are MGHRA and YSYEKL. The CDR3 runs 14 residues. CDR3 in DNA: TGCGCCAGCAGCCAAATAGCTAGGAGGGATACGCAGTATTTT. It specifies CASSQIARRDTQYF.

This rearrangement joins TRBV30 to TRBJ2-5, with TRBD2 as a possible D gene (6 bases). CDR3 size: 11 residues. Trimming left V 1 base short and J 7 bases short, with 7 bases between. Germline lookup yields CDR1 GTSNPN and CDR2 SVGIG (reference sequence). CDR3 nucleotides: TGTGCCTGGAGTGACGGGGGGACCCAGTACTTC. Translated, it gives CAWSDGGTQYF.